The 21 T cell receptor beta chains listed next were all sequenced from one sample in a study of PD-1 blockade in classical Hodgkin lymphoma. There was relapse after autologous stem cell transplantation in every patient, and there was variation in brentuximab vedotin exposure. The table came from immunoSEQ multiplex PCR; TCRdb's copy has only in-frame clones and leaves some out. The sample has about 45,000 clones; around three quarters are singletons. The sequences come from peripheral blood mononuclear cells (PBMCs), collected before the second cycle of nivolumab. These TCRs come from a human donor with classical Hodgkin lymphoma.

V and J are TRBV9 and TRBJ1-2; the match to TRBD1 covers 7 bases. The CDR3 length is 17 residues. The V and J ends lost 2 bases and 0 bases, in that order; junction bases with no gene match: 10. Germline values: CDR1 SGDLS, CDR2 YYNGEE. CDR3 amino acids: CASSVTGQPKANYGYTF. In DNA, the CDR3 is TGTGCCAGCAGCGTCACGGGACAGCCTAAAGCTAACTATGGCTACACCTTC. Looking up the rest from reference TRBV9 and TRBJ1-2 gives the full variable domain: DSGVTQTPKHLITATGQRVTLRCSPRSGDLSVYWYQQSLDQGLQFLIQYYNGEERAKGNILERFSAQQFPDLHSELNLSSLELGDSALYFCASSVTGQPKANYGYTFGSGTRLTVV.

The rearrangement uses TRBV30 and TRBJ2-3, with D maybe TRBD1 (6 bases). The CDR3 length is 13 residues. CDR1 is GTSNPN and CDR2 is SVGIG in the germline V gene (reference sequence). The V end was cut by 3 bases, the J end by 8 bases, with 15 bases between. DNA of the CDR3: TGTGCCTGGAGCCAGGGGTACCGGGGTACGCAGTATTTT. Translated, it gives CAWSQGYRGTQYF.

The chain uses TRBV7-6 and TRBJ2-7; possible D gene TRBD1, 5 bases. Germline CDR1 reads SGHVS; CDR2 reads FNYEAQ. Trimming removed 5 bases at V and 5 bases at J, with 19 bases between. The CDR3 has 15 amino acids. The CDR3 is CASSDPDQGWDEQYF. The DNA for the CDR3 is TGTGCCAGCAGCGATCCCGACCAGGGCTGGGACGAGCAGTACTTC.

This clone is deemed medium-sized. The chain recombines TRBV7-2 with TRBJ1-5; D unresolved. Trimming stripped 1 base from V and 0 bases from J, with 4 bases between. In germline, CDR1 is SGHTA, CDR2 FQGNSA. CDR3 size: 14 residues. The CDR3 region is CASSLDASNQPQHF. The CDR3 nucleotides are TGTGCCAGCAGCTTAGATGCTAGCAATCAGCCCCAGCATTTT.

The rearrangement links TRBV7-9 to TRBJ1-3, with TRBD1 identical over 7 bases. V shed 5 bases and J 6 bases; nucleotides not matched to a gene: 7. This CDR3 region has 14 residues. Germline loops: CDR1 SEHNR, CDR2 FQNEAQ (reference sequence). CDR3 protein: CASSRGGAVNTIYF. The CDR3 region has the DNA TGTGCCAGCAGCCGAGGGGGCGCAGTAAACACCATATATTTT.

V is TRBV25-1 and J is TRBJ2-2; no firm D call. CDR1 and CDR2 (germline): MGHDK, SYGVNS. The CDR3 is made up of 14 amino acids. Trimming stripped 5 bases from V and 1 base from J, with 8 bases between. CDR3 residues: CASSYGMNTGELFF. The CDR3 region has the DNA TGTGCCAGCAGTTATGGGATGAACACCGGGGAGCTGTTTTTT. Complete variable domain (other parts from reference TRBV25-1 and TRBJ2-2): EADIYQTPRYLVIGTGKKITLECSQTMGHDKMYWYQQDPGMELHLIHYSYGVNSTEKGDLSSESTVSRIRTEHFPLTLESARPSHTSQYLCASSYGMNTGELFFGEGSRLTVL.

The CDR3 sequence is CASSLHNEQFF. CDR3 coding DNA: TGCGCCAGCAGCCTGCACAATGAGCAGTTCTTC. J is TRBJ2-1 and V is TRBV4-1; D remains ambiguous. In germline, CDR1 is MGHRA, CDR2 YSYEKL. Trimming pared 4 bases from V and 5 bases from J, leaving 3 bases between. CDR3 length equals 11 residues.

The rearrangement uses TRBV6-6 and TRBJ1-5; D is possibly TRBD1 (5 bases). The V gene's germline CDR1 is MNHNY and CDR2 SVGAGI (reference sequence). The CDR3 is 14 amino acids. Trimming took off 10 bases at V and 0 bases at J, with 13 bases between the two ends. CDR3 protein: CATLGVFSNQPQHF. The CDR3 coding sequence is TGTGCCACCCTAGGGGTATTTAGCAATCAGCCCCAGCATTTT.

This clone has more than one count but fewer than ten. V gene TRBV9 combines with J gene TRBJ1-5; D is unresolved. The CDR3 totals 13 residues. Trimming took off 4 bases at V and 11 bases at J, with 16 bases between the two ends. Per germline, CDR1 SGDLS and CDR2 YYNGEE. This CDR3 reads CASSSNSQGTQHF. CDR3 nucleotide sequence: TGTGCCAGCAGCTCCAACTCCCAAGGGACCCAGCATTTT.

The J gene is TRBJ1-1, the V gene TRBV19, with D possibly TRBD1 on 5 matching bases. CDR1 is LNHDA, CDR2 SQIVND, per germline (reference sequence). This CDR3 spans 14 amino acids. With 2 bases removed from V and 1 base from J, the gap between germline ends came to 8 bases. Here the CDR3 reads CASSIQGRNTEAFF. The DNA of the CDR3 is TGTGCCAGTAGTATACAGGGTCGGAACACTGAAGCTTTCTTT.

This chain joins TRBV11-1 and TRBJ2-2; D unresolved. This CDR3 is built from 17 residues. Trimming removed 4 bases at V and 1 base at J, with 16 bases between. The germline V gene encodes CDR1 SGHAT and CDR2 FQDESV (reference sequence). The CDR3 DNA follows: TGTGCCAGCAGCTCCGATCGGCTTGGAAGGAACACCGGGGAGCTGTTTTTT. This encodes CASSSDRLGRNTGELFF.

The J gene is TRBJ1-5, the V gene TRBV28; D is ambiguous. CDR3 length equals 14 residues. Trimming removed 6 bases from V and 7 bases from J, with 16 bases in between. Germline V gives CDR1 MDHEN, CDR2 SYDVKM. The CDR3 protein is CASSLGSSRQPQHF. The CDR3 DNA reads as TGTGCCAGCAGCCTTGGGTCTTCTCGGCAGCCCCAGCATTTT. Supplemented by reference TRBV28 and TRBJ1-5, the full variable domain reads DVKVTQSSRYLVKRTGEKVFLECVQDMDHENMFWYRQDPGLGLRLIYFSYDVKMKEKGDIPEGYSVSREKKERFSLILESASTNQTSMYLCASSLGSSRQPQHFGDGTRLSIL.

This chain connects TRBV6-6 to TRBJ2-7, with 8 bases matching TRBD2. The CDR3 runs to 14 residues. From germline, CDR1 is MNHNY and CDR2 SVGAGI (reference sequence). V gave up 6 bases and J gave up 3 bases; unmatched junction bases: 7. The CDR3 region is CASSPGTRRYEQYF. The CDR3 nucleotides read TGTGCCAGCAGCCCCGGGACTAGACGCTACGAGCAGTACTTC.

This chain uses TRBV21-1 with TRBJ1-5; TRBD1 reflects the table's D call only, with no check against the DNA. TRBV21-1 is tagged as a pseudogene. The CDR3 extends over 16 amino acids. The CDR3 coding sequence is TGTGCCAGCAGCAAAGGGCCCAGGGAAAGCAATCAGCCCCAGCATTTT. This codes for CASSKGPRESNQPQHF.

The chain joins TRBV5-1 to TRBJ2-7; TRBD1 aligns across 7 bases. Per germline, CDR1 SGHRS and CDR2 YFSETQ. Losses at the gene ends were 7 bases for V and 4 bases for J; bases not matched to a gene: 11. The CDR3 has 14 residues. The CDR3 DNA follows: TGCGCCAGCGGTACCGGGACAGACTCTTACGAGCAGTACTTC. Residues: CASGTGTDSYEQYF.

This rearrangement joins TRBV7-9 to TRBJ2-1; D perhaps matches TRBD1 (5 bases). V lost 6 bases to trimming and J lost 5 bases, with 8 bases between them. The CDR3 is made up of 12 amino acids. The germline V gene encodes CDR1 SEHNR and CDR2 FQNEAQ (reference sequence). CDR3 loop: CASRRQNNEQFF. The DNA for the CDR3 is TGTGCCAGCAGACGACAGAACAATGAGCAGTTCTTC.

The chain uses TRBV27 and TRBJ1-5; D remains ambiguous. The V gene's germline CDR1 is MNHEY and CDR2 SMNVEV (reference sequence). This CDR3 region has 12 residues. Trimming stripped 4 bases from V and 2 bases from J, with 3 bases between. The CDR3 protein is CASSSGNQPQHF. For the CDR3, the DNA is TGTGCCAGCAGTTCGGGCAATCAGCCCCAGCATTTT.

The chain uses TRBV18 and TRBJ2-1; tentative D call: TRBD1 (5 bases). Germline values: CDR1 KGHSH, CDR2 LQKENI. V lost 0 bases, J lost 5 bases, and 5 bases lay in between. This CDR3 spans 13 amino acids. The CDR3 DNA reads TGTGCCAGCTCACCACCAGGGGACAATGAGCAGTTCTTC. This encodes CASSPPGDNEQFF. The variable domain in full, completed from reference TRBV18 and TRBJ2-1, reads NAGVMQNPRHLVRRRGQEARLRCSPMKGHSHVYWYRQLPEEGLKFMVYLQKENIIDESGMPKERFSAEFPKEGPSILRIQQVVRGDSAAYFCASSPPGDNEQFFGPGTRLTVL.

V gene TRBV10-3 combines with J gene TRBJ2-7; 8 bases map to TRBD2. With V trimmed by 6 bases and J by 4 bases, 11 bases remained unmatched. The CDR3 consists of 15 residues. CDR1 ENHRY and CDR2 SYGVKD come from the germline V gene. The CDR3 sequence is CAISSGGEKKYEQYF. In nucleotides, the CDR3 is TGTGCCATCAGCTCGGGGGGGGAGAAAAAGTACGAGCAGTACTTC.

The rearrangement uses TRBV11-3 and TRBJ2-7; 8 nucleotides match TRBD1. Looked up from germline, CDR1 is SGHNT and CDR2 is YENEEA. There are 13 residues in the CDR3. Trimming at V came to 6 bases and at J to 5 bases, leaving 6 bases not matched to a gene. The CDR3: CASSPGQGDEQYF. The CDR3 bases are TGTGCCAGCAGTCCCGGACAGGGCGACGAGCAGTACTTC.

The J gene is TRBJ2-4, the V gene TRBV4-2; D call uncertain. V gave up 0 bases and J gave up 0 bases, with 9 bases separating them. Germline V gene sequence: CDR1 LGHNA, CDR2 YNFKEQ. This CDR3 spans 16 amino acids. The CDR3 region is CASSQDHSIAKNIQYF. The CDR3, as DNA: TGTGCCAGCAGCCAAGATCACTCTATAGCCAAAAACATTCAGTACTTC.